The clone carrying this TCR beta chain was seen only a few times. This record belongs to a study of T cells after yellow fever vaccination. MiXCR was run by TCRdb on the 5' RACE reads, yielding one entry per CDR3 protein. The data show about 400,000 distinct CDR3 sequences, with approximately 6% seen just once and 15% held by the top ten. The length of the CDR3 is 14 residues. V shed 5 bases and J 2 bases; nucleotides not matched to a gene: 5. From germline, CDR1 is SGHTA and CDR2 FQGNSA. Source: PBMCs, taken 5 days after the yellow fever booster vaccination. This receptor was taken from a man younger than 45 who received the YFV17D yellow fever vaccine. V gene TRBV7-2 combines with J gene TRBJ2-5, with 7 bases that match TRBD1. The CDR3 here is CASSATGVQETQYF. CDR3 bases: TGTGCCAGCAGCGCCACAGGGGTACAAGAGACCCAGTACTTC. The complete variable domain, with remaining parts taken from reference TRBV7-2 and TRBJ2-5, reads GAGVSQSPSNKVTEKGKDVELRCDPISGHTALYWYRQSLGQGLEFLIYFQGNSAPDKSGLPSDRFSAERTGGSVSTLTIQRTQQEDSAVYLCASSATGVQETQYFGPGTRLLVL.